The T cell receptor beta chain described here comes from a study of CD8 T cells in ankylosing spondylitis. TCRdb used MiXCR to reprocess the 5' RACE reads, holding one entry per CDR3 protein. The sample contains 300,000 to 400,000 distinct CDR3 sequences, about 20% of which appear only once. A few counts support this clonotype. The V and J ends lost 2 bases and 3 bases, in that order; junction bases with no gene match: 4. From germline, CDR1 is MNHEY and CDR2 SVGAGI. This CDR3 comprises 15 residues. The sequence was collected from a male donor with ankylosing spondylitis or in good health (not recorded which). Source material: blood, either unsorted or a sorted T cell fraction (not recorded which). The J gene is TRBJ2-3, the V gene TRBV6-5; 8 nucleotides line up with TRBD2. Here the CDR3 DNA reads TGTGCCAGCAGTTACCTGATAGCGGGGACAGATACGCAGTATTTT. This codes for CASSYLIAGTDTQYF.